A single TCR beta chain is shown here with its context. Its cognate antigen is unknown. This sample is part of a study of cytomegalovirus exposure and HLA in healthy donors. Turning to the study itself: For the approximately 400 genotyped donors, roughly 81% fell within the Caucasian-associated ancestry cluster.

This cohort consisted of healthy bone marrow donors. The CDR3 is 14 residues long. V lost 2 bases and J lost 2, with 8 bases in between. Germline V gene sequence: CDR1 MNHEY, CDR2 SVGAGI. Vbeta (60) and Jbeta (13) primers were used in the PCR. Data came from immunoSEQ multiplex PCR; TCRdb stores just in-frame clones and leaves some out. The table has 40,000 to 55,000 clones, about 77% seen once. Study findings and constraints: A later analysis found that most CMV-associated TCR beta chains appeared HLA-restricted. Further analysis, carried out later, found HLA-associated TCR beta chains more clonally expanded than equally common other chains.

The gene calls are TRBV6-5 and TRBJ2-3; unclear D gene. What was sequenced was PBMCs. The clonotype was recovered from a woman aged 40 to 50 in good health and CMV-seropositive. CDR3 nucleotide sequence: TGTGCCAGCAGTTACGAGCGAGTCACAGATACGCAGTATTTT. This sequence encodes CASSYERVTDTQYF.